This record concerns one T cell receptor (beta chain) sequence. As yet, its antigen is unknown. This entry is derived from a study of shared clonotypes between healthy human individuals. Study-level points and caveats: Sharing across four donors was seen in around 5% of naive CD4 clonotypes. Rarefaction curves obtained for sorted subsets showed sequencing incomplete despite large depth.

The donor population consisted of healthy HIV-negative adults with no recent acute infections or vaccinations. Profiling relied on immunoSEQ multiplex PCR, and the TCRdb table lists in-frame clones only, not all of them. The sample yields more than 400,000 clones, 90% to 96% seen once. This CDR3 is 15 amino acids long. Per the germline V gene, CDR1 is SGHDN and CDR2 is FVKESK. Trimming left V 4 bases short and J 0 bases short, with 7 bases between. The TCR was taken from a woman in her 30s in good health. The sequenced material came from naive CD4+ T cells sorted from blood. As to subset: CD45RA+ positively selected. The J gene is TRBJ2-6, the V gene TRBV14; the D is unclear. CDR3 DNA: TGTGCCAGCAGCCTGGACGGCTCTGGGGCCAACGTCCTGACTTTC. Its translation is CASSLDGSGANVLTF.